The 19 T cell receptor beta chains in this list originate from one sample, sequenced in a study of T cells in Graves' hyperthyroidism and ophthalmopathy (dated by TCRdb to about 2019). The library came from multiplex PCR. This sample was sequenced with an Illumina HiSeq 2000. The TCR beta CDR3 regions were amplified from RNA transcripts. For the first round of RT-PCR on the TCR CDR3, the HTBI primer set was used together with the Qiagen OneStep RT-PCR kit. TCRdb itself trimmed the public reads at Q25 with fastp, ran MiXCR and retained productive beta chains. A single entry per CDR3 protein holds the most common genes and DNA from its merged rows. Here the sample has roughly 700,000 distinct CDR3 sequences; 30% to 40% occur a single time. The ten largest clones take up less than 40% of the sample. Specimen: blood. The receptors were gathered from a woman aged 40 to 50 with Graves' hyperthyroidism.

The V call is TRBV10-3, the J call TRBJ2-2; 7 positions agree with TRBD2. The CDR3 runs 16 residues. Unmatched junction bases numbered 11, after V lost 10 bases and J lost 0 bases. Germline V gene sequence: CDR1 ENHRY, CDR2 SYGVKD. The CDR3 DNA follows: TGTGCCAGCAAGGAGTCCCGGGGGGCGAACACCGGGGAGCTGTTTTTT. It translates to CASKESRGANTGELFF.

Details on this clonotype: At one end, the junction sequence differs from germline, possibly due to a read error. The chain uses TRBV6-2 or TRBV6-3 and TRBJ2-7, with D possibly being TRBD2 (5 bases). The CDR3 sequence is 13 residues long. The germline gives CDR1 MNHEY, CDR2 SVGEGT. This chain's CDR3 is CASKIGISYEQCF. The CDR3 DNA reads TGTGCCAGCAAAATCGGGATATCCTACGAGCAGTGCTTC.

This clonotype was recorded at least ten times. This chain links TRBV20-1 with TRBJ1-5; no reliable D call. The CDR3 has 10 residues. The V end was cut by 3 bases, the J end by 6 bases, with 3 bases between. The V gene's germline CDR1 is DFQATT and CDR2 SNEGSKA (reference sequence). This CDR3 reads CSASGQPQHF. The CDR3 DNA follows: TGCAGTGCTAGTGGTCAGCCCCAGCATTTT.

The chain has TRBV28 and TRBJ2-5; D is uncertain. Germline-derived CDR1 and CDR2 are MDHEN and SYDVKM. The CDR3 is 13 amino acids. Trimming stripped 7 bases from V and 1 base from J, with 10 bases between. CDR3 nucleotide sequence: TGTGCCAGCACCATAACTCCCCAAGAGACCCAGTACTTC. Translating it yields CASTITPQETQYF.

The chain is built from TRBV6-5 and TRBJ1-2, with D unclear. CDR1 MNHEY and CDR2 SVGAGI come from the germline V gene. The germline V and J ends were trimmed by 5 bases and 4 bases, with 11 bases remaining between them. The CDR3 has 13 residues. The CDR3 DNA follows: TGTGCCAGCAGTCAGACCCGACTCTATGGCTACACCTTC. It translates to CASSQTRLYGYTF.

The chain couples TRBV20-1 to TRBJ2-7; 11 bases are shared with TRBD2. This CDR3 is 16 amino acids long. The J segment lost 6 bases and the V segment lost 4 bases, leaving 14 bases of the junction unmatched. Germline loops: CDR1 DFQATT, CDR2 SNEGSKA (reference sequence). CDR3 sequence (DNA): TGCAGTGCTACTCCTTCGGGACTAGCGGTTGGTATCGAGCAGTACTTC. It encodes CSATPSGLAVGIEQYF.

As to this clonotype: A much larger clone lies one base from this, so it may be a read error. The CDR3 ends on some other residue instead of the conserved phenylalanine or tryptophan, so this is likely a read error. V gene TRBV10-2 combines with J gene TRBJ1-1, with D perhaps TRBD1 (5 bases). The CDR3 is 14 residues long. Germline V CDR1 and CDR2: WSHSY, SAAADI. Deletions cut 2 bases from V and 8 bases from J, with 15 bases between. This chain's CDR3 is CASSEPGARPEAFL. The CDR3 region has the DNA TGCGCCAGCAGTGAGCCCGGGGCCCGGCCGGAAGCTTTCCTT.

This clonotype was seen more than once but under ten times. The V call is TRBV2, the J call TRBJ2-7; D ambiguous. The CDR3 extends over 15 amino acids. V gave up 5 bases and J gave up 0 bases, with 14 bases separating them. The V gene's germline CDR1 is SNHLY and CDR2 FYNNEI. CDR3 DNA: TGTGCCAGCAGTTATAATCTCGCGGCCTCCTACGAGCAGTACTTC. Its protein is CASSYNLAASYEQYF.

The V and J genes are TRBV11-2 and TRBJ2-3; no firm D call. In germline, CDR1 is SGHAT, CDR2 FQNNGV. There are 18 residues in the CDR3. V was clipped by 3 bases and J by 3 bases, with 22 bases between them. In DNA form, the CDR3 reads TGTGCCAGCAGCTTGGAATGGTTCGGAGCCGGTGGGACAGATACGCAGTATTTT. Residues: CASSLEWFGAGGTDTQYF.

In regard to this clonotype: One end of the junction fails to match germline, which may point to a read error. The genes are TRBV9 and TRBJ1-1; tentative D call: TRBD1 (6 bases). The CDR3 extends over 15 amino acids. The germline CDR1 and CDR2 sequences are SGDLS and YYNGEE. The CDR3 protein is CVSSAKGGQGPEAFF. The CDR3 region has the DNA TGTGTCAGCAGCGCGAAGGGGGGGCAGGGTCCTGAAGCTTTCTTT.

The chain employs TRBV7-2 and TRBJ2-7; 7 nucleotides match TRBD1. Germline V gives CDR1 SGHTA, CDR2 FQGNSA. J gave up 7 bases and V 2 bases, and 5 bases lay outside the gene matches. The CDR3 loop spans 13 amino acids. DNA for the CDR3: TGTGCCAGCAGCTTAAATCCGGACAGGGAGCAGTACTTC. Translation: CASSLNPDREQYF.

This rearrangement joins TRBV25-1 to TRBJ2-5; D perhaps matches TRBD2 (6 bases). Germline assignment: CDR1 MGHDK and CDR2 SYGVNS. This CDR3 has 12 residues. The CDR3 protein is CASNGGQETQYF. For the CDR3, the DNA is TGTGCTAGTAACGGGGGCCAAGAGACCCAGTACTTC.

This clonotype turned up a few times. The chain uses TRBV6-1 and TRBJ2-2, with D perhaps TRBD1 (6 bases). Per the germline V gene, CDR1 is MNHNS and CDR2 is SASEGT. The length of the CDR3 is 15 residues. Trimming took 6 bases from V and 0 from J, leaving 11 bases between them. The CDR3 DNA is TGTGCCAGCAGCAACCAGGGGCCGAACACCGGGGAGCTGTTTTTT. This codes for CASSNQGPNTGELFF.

As regards this clonotype: A read error is possible here, since a much larger clone lies one base away. CDR3 residues: CASGLVAADYGYTF. The CDR3, as DNA: TGCGCCAGCGGCTTGGTGGCGGCAGACTATGGCTACACCTTC. The chain uses TRBV5-1 and TRBJ1-2; D gene uncertain. CDR3 size: 14 residues. Per germline, CDR1 SGHRS and CDR2 YFSETQ.

The chain carries TRBV29-1 and TRBJ2-5, with D possibly matching TRBD1 (7 bases). Germline V gene sequence: CDR1 SQVTM, CDR2 ANQGSEA. The CDR3 totals 14 residues. V was cut by 3 bases and J by 2 bases, with 13 bases left in between. CDR3 amino acids: CSVEGGQFQETQYF. As DNA, the CDR3 is TGCAGCGTTGAGGGGGGACAGTTTCAAGAGACCCAGTACTTC.

This clonotype has ten or more counts. This chain uses TRBV20-1 with TRBJ2-5; no clear D. The CDR3 totals 14 residues. Germline CDR1 and CDR2: DFQATT and SNEGSKA (reference sequence). With 0 bases removed from V and 2 bases from J, the gap between germline ends came to 10 bases. The CDR3 region has the DNA TGCAGTGCTAGAGATACCTCGTTACAAGAGACCCAGTACTTC. Translation gives CSARDTSLQETQYF.

At least ten counts were recorded for this clonotype. The gene calls are TRBV6-5 and TRBJ1-2; D is perhaps TRBD1 (6 bases). The V gene lost 6 bases and the J gene lost 5 bases, with 13 bases spanning the gap. In germline, CDR1 is MNHEY, CDR2 SVGAGI. The CDR3 totals 13 residues. The CDR3 coding sequence is TGTGCCAGCAGCTCAGGGGTTGGGTATGGCTACACCTTC. Its protein product is CASSSGVGYGYTF.

Comment on this clonotype: A much larger clone lies one base from this, so it may be a read error. The chain has TRBV20-1 and TRBJ1-5; 7 bases map to TRBD1. The CDR3 spans 13 residues. The germline V gene encodes CDR1 DFQATT and CDR2 SNEGSKA (reference sequence). J gave up 5 bases and V 4 bases, and 5 bases lay outside the gene matches. CDR3 bases: TGCAGTGCTAAGGGGACAGCGGATCAGCCCCAGCATTTT. This translates into CSAKGTADQPQHF.

This clonotype was seen at least ten times. This chain uses TRBV7-3 with TRBJ2-7, with TRBD2 identical over 9 bases. The CDR3 is 13 amino acids. Trimming took 2 bases from V and 7 from J; bases not matched to a gene: 3. Germline V gene lookup returns CDR1 SGHTA and CDR2 FQGTGA. CDR3 sequence reads: CASSLQLAGEQYF. CDR3 nucleotides: TGTGCCAGCAGCTTACAGCTAGCGGGGGAGCAGTACTTC.